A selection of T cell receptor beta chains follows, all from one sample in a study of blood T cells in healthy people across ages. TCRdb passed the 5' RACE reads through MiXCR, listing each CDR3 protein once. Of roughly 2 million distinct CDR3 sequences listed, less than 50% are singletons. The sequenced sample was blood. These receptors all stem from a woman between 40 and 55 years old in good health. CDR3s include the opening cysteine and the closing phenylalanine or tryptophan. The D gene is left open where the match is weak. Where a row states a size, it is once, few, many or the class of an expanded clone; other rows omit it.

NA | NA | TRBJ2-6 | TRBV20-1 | CSASTGANVLTF | TGCAGTGCTAGTACTGGGGCCAACGTCCTGACTTTC
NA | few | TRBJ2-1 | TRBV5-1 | CASSLELGDEQFF | TGCGCCAGCAGCTTGGAACTAGGGGATGAGCAGTTCTTC
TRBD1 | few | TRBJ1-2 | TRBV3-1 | CASSPGTASYGYTF | TGTGCCAGCAGCCCAGGGACAGCGAGCTATGGCTACACCTTC
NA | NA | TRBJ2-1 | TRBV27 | CASSSAGRLFSNEQFF | TGTGCCAGCAGCAGCGCGGGACGTCTATTCTCCAATGAGCAGTTCTTC
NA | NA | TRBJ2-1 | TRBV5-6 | CASSLNVDEQFF | TGTGCCAGCAGCTTGAACGTCGATGAGCAGTTCTTC
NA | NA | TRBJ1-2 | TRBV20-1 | CSARGVVVRGYTF | TGCAGTGCTAGAGGGGTGGTGGTTAGAGGCTACACCTTC
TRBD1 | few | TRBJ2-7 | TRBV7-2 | CASTPETGPYEQYF | TGTGCCAGCACCCCTGAGACAGGGCCCTACGAGCAGTACTTC
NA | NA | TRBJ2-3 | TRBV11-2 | CASSLGESATDTQYF | TGTGCCAGCAGCTTAGGGGAATCTGCCACAGATACGCAGTATTTT
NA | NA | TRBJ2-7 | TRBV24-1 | CATSAGQAYEQYF | TGTGCCACCAGTGCGGGGCAGGCCTACGAGCAGTACTTC
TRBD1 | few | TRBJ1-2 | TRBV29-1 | CSERQGPSNGYTF | TGCAGCGAACGACAGGGACCTTCTAATGGCTACACCTTC
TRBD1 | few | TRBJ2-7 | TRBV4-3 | CASSQEPTGGNEQYF | TGCGCCAGCAGCCAAGAGCCGACAGGGGGAAACGAGCAGTACTTC
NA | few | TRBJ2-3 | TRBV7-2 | CASSPRLVLDTQYF | TGTGCCAGCAGCCCCCGACTAGTTTTAGATACGCAGTATTTT
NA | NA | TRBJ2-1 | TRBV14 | CASSLWGRYPDNEQFF | TGTGCCAGCAGCCTGTGGGGCAGGTACCCTGACAATGAGCAGTTCTTC
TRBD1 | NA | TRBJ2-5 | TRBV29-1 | CSVGTGDKKETQYF | TGCAGCGTCGGGACAGGGGACAAGAAAGAGACCCAGTACTTC
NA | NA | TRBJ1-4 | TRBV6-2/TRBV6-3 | CASSPRGWLEKLFF | TGTGCCAGCAGCCCGAGGGGGTGGCTTGAAAAACTGTTTTTT
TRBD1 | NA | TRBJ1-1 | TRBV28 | CASKQPGQGDSTEAFF | TGTGCCAGCAAACAACCGGGACAGGGAGACAGCACTGAAGCTTTCTTT
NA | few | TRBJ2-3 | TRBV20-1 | CSAISGGLSRSTDTQYF | TGCAGTGCTATAAGTGGCGGCCTCTCCCGGAGCACAGATACGCAGTATTTT
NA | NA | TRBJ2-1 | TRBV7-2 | CASSPRTQYNEQFF | TGTGCCAGCAGCCCTAGGACACAATACAATGAGCAGTTCTTC
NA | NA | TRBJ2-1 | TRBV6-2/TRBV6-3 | CASIAGPNHSYNEQFF | TGTGCCAGCATTGCGGGCCCGAACCACTCCTACAATGAGCAGTTCTTC
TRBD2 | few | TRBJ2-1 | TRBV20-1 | CSARAGTSVHNEQFF | TGCAGTGCTAGAGCTGGGACTAGCGTCCACAATGAGCAGTTCTTC
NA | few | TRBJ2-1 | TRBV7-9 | CASTSRGSRRQGGDEQFF | TGTGCCAGCACGTCTCGAGGGTCGAGGAGGCAGGGGGGAGATGAGCAGTTCTTC
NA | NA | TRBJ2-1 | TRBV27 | CASGRGASYNEQFF | TGTGCCAGCGGAAGGGGAGCCTCCTACAATGAGCAGTTCTTC
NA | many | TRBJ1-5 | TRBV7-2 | CASSLRQGNQPQHF | TGTGCCAGCAGCTTAAGACAGGGCAATCAGCCCCAGCATTTT
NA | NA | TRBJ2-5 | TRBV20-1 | CSAPAGWGRETQYF | TGCAGTGCCCCAGCCGGCTGGGGTAGGGAGACCCAGTACTTC
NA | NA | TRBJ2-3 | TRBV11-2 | CASSLEGSERTDTQYF | TGTGCCAGCAGCTTAGAGGGTAGCGAGAGGACAGATACGCAGTATTTT
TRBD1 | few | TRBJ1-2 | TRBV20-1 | CSATDRGLINYGYTF | TGCAGTGCTACCGACAGGGGCCTAATTAACTATGGCTACACCTTC
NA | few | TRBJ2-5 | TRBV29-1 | CSVDTLREGQYQETQYF | TGCAGCGTTGATACGCTCAGGGAGGGACAGTACCAAGAGACCCAGTACTTC
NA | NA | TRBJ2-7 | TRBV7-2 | CASSYRTLYF | TGTGCCAGCAGTTACCGAACGTTGTACTTC
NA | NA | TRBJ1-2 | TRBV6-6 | CASSYPSDRSYGYTF | TGTGCCAGCAGTTACCCATCGGACCGGAGCTATGGCTACACCTTC
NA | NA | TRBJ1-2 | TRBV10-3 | CAISEPSARGSYGYTF | TGTGCCATCAGTGAACCCTCGGCCAGGGGTAGCTATGGCTACACCTTC
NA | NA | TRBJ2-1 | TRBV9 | CASSVELGQYNEQFF | TGTGCCAGCAGCGTAGAATTAGGCCAGTACAATGAGCAGTTCTTC
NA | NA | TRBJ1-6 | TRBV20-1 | CSAPTGTDAPLHF | TGCAGTGCTCCTACCGGGACCGATGCACCCCTCCACTTT
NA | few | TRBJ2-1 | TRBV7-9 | CASSLVRMVGDEQFF | TGTGCCAGCAGCTTAGTACGGATGGTGGGCGATGAGCAGTTCTTC
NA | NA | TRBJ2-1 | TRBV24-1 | CATSDRGVGTYNEQFF | TGTGCCACCAGTGATAGGGGAGTGGGAACCTACAATGAGCAGTTCTTC
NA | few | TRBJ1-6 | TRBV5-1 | CASSLEGKGSPLHF | TGCGCCAGCAGCTTGGAAGGGAAAGGATCACCCCTCCACTTT
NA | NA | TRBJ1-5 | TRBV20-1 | CSASWRNSNQPQHF | TGCAGTGCTAGTTGGCGTAACTCCAATCAGCCCCAGCATTTT
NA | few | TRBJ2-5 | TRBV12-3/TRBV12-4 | CASRSGTASSYF | TGTGCCAGCAGGTCTGGGACCGCAAGTTCGTACTTC